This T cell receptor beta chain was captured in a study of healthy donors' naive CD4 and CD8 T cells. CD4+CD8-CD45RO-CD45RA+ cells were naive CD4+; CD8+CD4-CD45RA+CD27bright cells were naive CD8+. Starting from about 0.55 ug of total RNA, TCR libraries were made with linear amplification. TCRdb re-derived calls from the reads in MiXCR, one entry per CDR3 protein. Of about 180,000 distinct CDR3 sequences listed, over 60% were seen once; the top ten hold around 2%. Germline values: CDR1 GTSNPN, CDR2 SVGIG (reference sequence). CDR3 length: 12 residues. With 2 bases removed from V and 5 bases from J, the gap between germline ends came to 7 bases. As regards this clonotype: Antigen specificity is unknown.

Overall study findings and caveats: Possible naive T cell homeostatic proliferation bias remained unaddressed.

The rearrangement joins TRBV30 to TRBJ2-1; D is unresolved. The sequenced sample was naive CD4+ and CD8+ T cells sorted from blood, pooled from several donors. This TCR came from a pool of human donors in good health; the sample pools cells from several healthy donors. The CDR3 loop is CAWSYSDNEQFF. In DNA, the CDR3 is TGTGCCTGGAGTTACAGTGACAATGAGCAGTTCTTC.